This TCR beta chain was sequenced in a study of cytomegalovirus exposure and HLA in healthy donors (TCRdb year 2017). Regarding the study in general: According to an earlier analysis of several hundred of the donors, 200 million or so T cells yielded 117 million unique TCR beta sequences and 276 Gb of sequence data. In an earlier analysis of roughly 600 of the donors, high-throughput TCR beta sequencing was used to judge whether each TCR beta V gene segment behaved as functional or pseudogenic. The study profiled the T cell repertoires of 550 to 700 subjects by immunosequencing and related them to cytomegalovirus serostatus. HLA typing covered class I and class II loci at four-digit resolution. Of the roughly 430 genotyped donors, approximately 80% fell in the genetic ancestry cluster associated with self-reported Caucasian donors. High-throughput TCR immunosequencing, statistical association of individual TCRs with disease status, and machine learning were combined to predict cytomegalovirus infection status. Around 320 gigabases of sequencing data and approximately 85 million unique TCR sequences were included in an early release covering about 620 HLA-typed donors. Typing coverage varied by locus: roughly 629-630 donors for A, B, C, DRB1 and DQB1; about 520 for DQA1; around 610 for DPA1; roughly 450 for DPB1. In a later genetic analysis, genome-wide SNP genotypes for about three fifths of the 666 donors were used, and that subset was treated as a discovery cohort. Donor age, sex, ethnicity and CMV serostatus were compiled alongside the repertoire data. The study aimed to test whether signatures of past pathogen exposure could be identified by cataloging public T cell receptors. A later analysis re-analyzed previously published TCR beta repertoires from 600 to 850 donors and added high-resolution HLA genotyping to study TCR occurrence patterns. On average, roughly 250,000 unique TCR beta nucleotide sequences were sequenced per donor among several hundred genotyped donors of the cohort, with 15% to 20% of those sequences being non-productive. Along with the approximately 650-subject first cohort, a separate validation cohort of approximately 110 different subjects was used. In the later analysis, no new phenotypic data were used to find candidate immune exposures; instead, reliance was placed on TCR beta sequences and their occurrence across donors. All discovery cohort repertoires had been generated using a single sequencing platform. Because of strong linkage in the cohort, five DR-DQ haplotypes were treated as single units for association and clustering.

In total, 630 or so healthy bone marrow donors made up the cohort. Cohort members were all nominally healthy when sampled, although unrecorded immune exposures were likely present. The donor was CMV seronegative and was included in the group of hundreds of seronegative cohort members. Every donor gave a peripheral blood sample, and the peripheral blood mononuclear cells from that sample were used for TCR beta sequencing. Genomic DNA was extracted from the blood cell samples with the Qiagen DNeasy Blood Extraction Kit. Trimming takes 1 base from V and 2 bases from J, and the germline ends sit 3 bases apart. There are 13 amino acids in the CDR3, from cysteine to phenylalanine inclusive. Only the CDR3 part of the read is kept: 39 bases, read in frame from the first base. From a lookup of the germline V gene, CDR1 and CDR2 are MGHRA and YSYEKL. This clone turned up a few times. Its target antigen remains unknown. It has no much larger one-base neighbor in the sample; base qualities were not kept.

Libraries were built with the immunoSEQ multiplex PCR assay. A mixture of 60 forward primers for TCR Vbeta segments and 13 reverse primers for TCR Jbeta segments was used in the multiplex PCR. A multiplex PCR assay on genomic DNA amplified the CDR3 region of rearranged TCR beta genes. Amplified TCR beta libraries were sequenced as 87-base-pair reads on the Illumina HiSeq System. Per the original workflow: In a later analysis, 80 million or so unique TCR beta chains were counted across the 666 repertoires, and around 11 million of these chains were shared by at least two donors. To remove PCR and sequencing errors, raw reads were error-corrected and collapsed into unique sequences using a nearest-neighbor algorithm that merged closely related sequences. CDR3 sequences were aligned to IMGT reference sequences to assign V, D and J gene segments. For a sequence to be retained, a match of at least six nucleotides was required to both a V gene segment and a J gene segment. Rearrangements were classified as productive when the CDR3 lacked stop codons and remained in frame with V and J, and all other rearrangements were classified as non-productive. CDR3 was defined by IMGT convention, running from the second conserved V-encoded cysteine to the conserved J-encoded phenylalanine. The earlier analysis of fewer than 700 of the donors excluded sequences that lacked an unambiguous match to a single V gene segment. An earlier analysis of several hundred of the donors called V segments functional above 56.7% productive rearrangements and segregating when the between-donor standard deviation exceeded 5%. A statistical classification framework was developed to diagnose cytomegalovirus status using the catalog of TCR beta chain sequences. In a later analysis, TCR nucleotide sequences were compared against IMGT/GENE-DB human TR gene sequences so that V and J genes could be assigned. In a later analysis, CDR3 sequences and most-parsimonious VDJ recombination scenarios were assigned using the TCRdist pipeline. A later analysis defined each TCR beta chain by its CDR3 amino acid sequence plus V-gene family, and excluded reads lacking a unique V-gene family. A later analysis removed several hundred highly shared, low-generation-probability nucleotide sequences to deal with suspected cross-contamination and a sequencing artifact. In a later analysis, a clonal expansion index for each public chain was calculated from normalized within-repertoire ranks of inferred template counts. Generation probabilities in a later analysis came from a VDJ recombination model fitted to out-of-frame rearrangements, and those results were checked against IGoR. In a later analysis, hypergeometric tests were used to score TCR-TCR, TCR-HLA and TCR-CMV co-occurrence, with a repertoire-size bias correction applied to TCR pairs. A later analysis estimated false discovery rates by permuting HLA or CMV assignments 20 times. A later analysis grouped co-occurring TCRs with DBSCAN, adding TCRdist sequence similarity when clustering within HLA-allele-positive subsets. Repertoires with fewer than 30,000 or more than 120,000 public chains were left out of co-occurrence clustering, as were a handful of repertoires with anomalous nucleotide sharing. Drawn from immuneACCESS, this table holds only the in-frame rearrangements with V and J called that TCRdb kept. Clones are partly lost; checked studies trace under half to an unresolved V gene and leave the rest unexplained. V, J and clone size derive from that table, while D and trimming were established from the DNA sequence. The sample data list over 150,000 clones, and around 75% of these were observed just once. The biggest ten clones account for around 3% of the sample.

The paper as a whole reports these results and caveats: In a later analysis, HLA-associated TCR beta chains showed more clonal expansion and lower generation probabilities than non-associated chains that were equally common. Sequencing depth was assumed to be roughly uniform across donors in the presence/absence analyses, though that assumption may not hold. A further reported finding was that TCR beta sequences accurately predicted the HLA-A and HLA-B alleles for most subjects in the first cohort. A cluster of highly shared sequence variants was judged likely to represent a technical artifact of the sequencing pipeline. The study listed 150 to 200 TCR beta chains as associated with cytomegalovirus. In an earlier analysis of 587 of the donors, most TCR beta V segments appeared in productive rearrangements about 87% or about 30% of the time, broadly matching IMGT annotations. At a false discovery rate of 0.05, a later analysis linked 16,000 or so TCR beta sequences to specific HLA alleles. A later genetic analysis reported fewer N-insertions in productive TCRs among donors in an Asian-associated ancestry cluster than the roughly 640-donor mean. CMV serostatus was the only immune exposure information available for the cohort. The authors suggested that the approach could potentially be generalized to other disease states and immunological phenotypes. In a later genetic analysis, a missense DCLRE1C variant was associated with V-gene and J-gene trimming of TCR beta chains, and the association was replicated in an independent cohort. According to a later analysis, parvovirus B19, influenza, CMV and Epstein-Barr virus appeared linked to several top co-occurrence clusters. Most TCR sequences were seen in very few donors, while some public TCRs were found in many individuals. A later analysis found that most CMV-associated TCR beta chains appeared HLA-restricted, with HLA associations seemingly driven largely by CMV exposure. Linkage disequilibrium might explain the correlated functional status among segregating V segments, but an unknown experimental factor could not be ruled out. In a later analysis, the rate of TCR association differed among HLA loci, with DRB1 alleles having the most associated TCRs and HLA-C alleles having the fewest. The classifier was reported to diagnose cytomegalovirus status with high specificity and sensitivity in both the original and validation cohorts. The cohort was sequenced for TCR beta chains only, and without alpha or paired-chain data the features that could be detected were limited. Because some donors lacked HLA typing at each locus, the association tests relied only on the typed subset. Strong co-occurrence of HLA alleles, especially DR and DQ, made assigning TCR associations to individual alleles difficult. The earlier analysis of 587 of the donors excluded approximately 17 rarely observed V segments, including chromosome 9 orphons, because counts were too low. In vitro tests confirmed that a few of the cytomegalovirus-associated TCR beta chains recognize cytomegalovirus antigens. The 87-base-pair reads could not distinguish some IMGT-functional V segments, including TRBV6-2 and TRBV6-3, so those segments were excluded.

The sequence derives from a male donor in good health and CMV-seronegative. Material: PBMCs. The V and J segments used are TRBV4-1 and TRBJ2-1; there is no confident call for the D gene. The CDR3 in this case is CASSQVTYNEQFF. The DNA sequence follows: TGCGCCAGCAGCCAAGTTACCTACAATGAGCAGTTCTTC.